The T cell receptor beta chain described here comes from a study of blood T cell repertoires in COVID-19 (dated by TCRdb to about 2020). Notes on the research overall: Collaborator samples came from the United States, Italy and Spain and covered acute and convalescent phases of COVID-19. The material from the prospective study consisted of cDNA or gDNA derived from T cells, B-cell-depleted T cells, or PBMCs. The dataset comprised deeply sampled blood TCRbeta repertoires from subjects exposed to, actively infected with, or recovered from COVID-19. The repertoires were released in a freely available public database meant as a resource for research on the immune response to SARS-CoV-2. Samples were obtained from the ongoing ImmuneRACE study (first 160 participants) and from 1,254 subjects provided by 6 global collaborators. The sample metadata nearly always contained a de-identified subject ID, COVID-19 status, age in years and sex. HLA class I and class II types, where available, came from metadata supplied by the sample provider rather than from assay-based typing.

On this clone itself: Its antigen is not yet known. No base quality values were provided; no much bigger clone lies one nucleotide off.

Participants in the prospective study were enrolled through a virtual design, were aged roughly 18 to 100 years, and lived in some 24 United States geographic areas. In the prospective study, cohorts were assigned on the basis of participant-reported clinical history obtained from a screening survey and a study questionnaire. A participant counted as exposed if, within 2 weeks of entering the study, that participant had been in contact with someone who had a PCR-confirmed or clinician-diagnosed COVID-19 case. In the prospective study, mobile phlebotomists collected whole blood, serum and a nasopharyngeal or oropharyngeal swab from each participant. Additional blood draws and questionnaires over an approximately 2-month period could optionally be provided by prospective study participants. Prospective study blood samples were shipped either frozen or at room temperature before DNA extraction. Trimmed from V: 2 bases; trimmed from J: 8 bases; junction bases lacking a gene match: 5. The CDR3 runs 15 amino acids, cysteine and phenylalanine included. Solely the CDR3 DNA is kept, with 45 bases framed from the first base. The germline V gene (reference sequence) yields WNHNN for CDR1 and SYGVQD for CDR2.

TCRbeta CDR3 regions were amplified from genomic DNA using the immunoSEQ Assay, a bias-controlled multiplex PCR. Per the source publication's procedure: The number of nucleated cells in each sample was estimated from the amplification of reference gene primers within the assay. Sequence reads were collapsed and filtered to measure the absolute abundance of every unique TCRbeta CDR3 rearrangement. For each sample, productive Simpson clonality was calculated as the square root of Simpson's diversity index over productive rearrangements. TCRdb carries this immuneACCESS record with in-frame sequences only. Its versions omit some clonotypes, under half of them owing to an unresolved V gene in the studies checked, with the rest unexplained. Clone size and V and J calls were adopted from that table, with D and trimming inferred from the DNA. The sample records 150,000 to 200,000 clones, about 80% of which are singletons. The top ten clones comprise about an eighth of the sample.

What the research found in general, with its limitations: Clinical and demographic metadata were provided uncurated, with the amount varying by source and participant.

The chain is assembled from TRBV10-1 and TRBJ2-2; the central 10 bases match TRBD2. Sequencing was carried out using PBMCs or T cells enriched from blood (not recorded which). The sequence came from a man aged 60 to 75 who had been exposed to COVID-19. The CDR3 reads as follows: CASSEPSGSGGELFF. The DNA sequence follows: TGCGCCAGCAGTGAGCCTAGCGGGAGTGGTGGGGAGCTGTTTTTT.